In its sample, the clone carrying this TCR beta chain was seen a few times. This sample was taken from a study of beta chain features in type 1 diabetes. The study reverse transcribed the entire isolated RNA, so it sequenced expressed TCRB transcripts. Sequenced by immunoSEQ multiplex PCR; TCRdb stores in-frame clones only, minus some. Of 200,000 to 300,000 clones listed, approximately 14% are singletons. V lost 10 bases and J lost 2, with 12 bases in between. This CDR3 is 12 amino acids long. The germline CDR1 and CDR2 sequences are ENHRY and SYGVKD. This rearrangement joins TRBV10-3 to TRBJ2-7, with D possibly being TRBD1 (6 bases). The sequence came from a woman in her thirties or forties in good health. The sequencing input was naive CD4+ T cells from blood. CDR3 sequence: CATKRTAYEQYF. The CDR3 nucleotides are TGTGCCACCAAGAGGACAGCCTACGAGCAGTACTTC.